The TCR beta chain under discussion was sequenced for a study of Ad26.COV2.S vaccination and SARS-CoV-2 variants (dated by TCRdb to about 2021). Turning to the overall study: Donors in the vaccine arm were drawn from COV1001, a multicentre, randomized, double-blind, placebo-controlled phase I-IIa trial testing Ad26.COV2.S in healthy adults. Ad26.COV2.S was given intramuscularly at 5x10^10 or 1x10^11 viral particles, as a single shot or as two shots 56 days apart. Sequencing of the TCRbeta repertoire served to evaluate the specificity and breadth of SARS-CoV-2-reactive T cell receptors following Ad26.COV2.S vaccination. A total of roughly 30 samples were included in the TCR-sequenced set, comprising around 19 Ad26.COV2.S vaccine recipients, 5 placebo recipients and 8 SARS-CoV-2 convalescent individuals. Trial participants were randomized into five groups of five: low-dose or high-dose Ad26.COV2.S given once or twice, or placebo on both occasions. Throughout the experiments and outcome assessment, investigators stayed blinded to trial group allocation. Here is what the overall study found, with its caveats: Comparing responses between vaccine doses or regimens was not something the study was powered to do. Vaccine and placebo recipients had comparable non-spike TCR breadth, which fits with the vaccine containing only spike. According to the authors, total T cell responses may have been underestimated by the TCR breadth and depth analyses. Spike-specific TCR breadth was higher in Ad26.COV2.S recipients than in placebo recipients (P = 0.0014). After vaccination, substantial breadth of spike-specific CD8+ and CD4+ T cell responses was reported.

The immunoSEQ Assay was the method used to sequence TCRbeta CDR3 regions. After extraction, genomic DNA underwent amplification by bias-controlled multiplex PCR, followed by high-throughput sequencing. Concerning the study's data processing: To quantify the absolute abundance of every unique TCRbeta CDR3 region, sequences were collapsed and filtered. T cell fraction was estimated by normalization of TCRbeta template counts to usable DNA, with usable DNA being measured through amplification of reference genes present in all nucleated cells. Repertoire TCRs were annotated as SARS-CoV-2-specific when V gene, CDR3 amino acid sequence and J gene were exactly matched to a known reactive TCR set. MIRA supplied the reference SARS-CoV-2 TCR set, which was filtered for enrichment in COVID-19-positive ImmuneCODE repertoires so that public or cross-reactive TCRs were removed. Using the MIRA antigens, annotated TCRs were further analysed by specific ORF or by position within an ORF. Breadth was defined as the number of annotated unique rearrangements divided by the total number of unique productive rearrangements, and depth was defined as the summed frequency of the annotated unique rearrangements. TCR breadth was compared between groups using two-sided Wilcoxon rank-sum tests. TCRdb provides this immuneACCESS table in a form limited to in-frame rearrangements. Some clones are lacking; in checked studies, under half of them reflect an unresolved V gene, and why the rest are absent is not known. V and J calls and clone size are as listed in that table; D and trimming were resolved from the DNA. The sample table shows 350,000 to 400,000 clones, and roughly nine tenths are seen once. Clones ranked in the top ten supply approximately 3.7% of the sample.

Notes on this clone: Its antigen has not been determined. Base qualities are missing; no much larger clone stands one base away.

The CDR3 has 14 amino acids, counting the end cysteine and phenylalanine. Only CDR3 DNA is held: 42 bases, read in frame from base 1. Between the V and J ends, shortened by 3 bases and 5 bases respectively, the junction contains 13 bases. Based on the germline V gene, the CDR1 and CDR2 sequences are SGHAT and FQNNGV. According to the study, the label for this sample's treatment or condition signals: some 20 received Ad26.COV2.S at low or high dose, single or two shots; 5 received placebo; per-sample allocation not given. For vaccine and placebo recipients, repertoires were sequenced using samples collected on day 63 after the first injection. In Cohort 1b, 25 or so adults aged 18-55 years were enrolled at a single site in Boston, USA, between 29 July and 7 August 2020. Ad26.COV2.S consisted of a replication-incompetent adenovirus type 26 vector by which a prefusion-stabilized SARS-CoV-2 spike protein from the original Wuhan strain was expressed.

This clonotype was sampled from a person between 18 and 60 years old who received the Ad26.COV2.S COVID-19 vaccine or a placebo. The chain was built from TRBV11-2 and TRBJ1-1; the D gene is perhaps TRBD1, from 6 matching bases. Source: peripheral blood, taken in a trial of Ad26.COV2.S vaccine versus placebo. Here is the DNA: TGTGCCAGCAGCTTCATGACAGGTAGAACTGAAGCTTTCTTT. Protein translation: CASSFMTGRTEAFF. The reference TRBV11-2 and TRBJ1-1 proteins fill in what lies around the CDR3, so the full variable domain reads EAGVAQSPRYKIIEKRQSVAFWCNPISGHATLYWYQQILGQGPKLLIQFQNNGVVDDSQLPKDRFSAERLKGVDSTLKIQPAKLEDSAVYLCASSFMTGRTEAFFGQGTRLTVV.